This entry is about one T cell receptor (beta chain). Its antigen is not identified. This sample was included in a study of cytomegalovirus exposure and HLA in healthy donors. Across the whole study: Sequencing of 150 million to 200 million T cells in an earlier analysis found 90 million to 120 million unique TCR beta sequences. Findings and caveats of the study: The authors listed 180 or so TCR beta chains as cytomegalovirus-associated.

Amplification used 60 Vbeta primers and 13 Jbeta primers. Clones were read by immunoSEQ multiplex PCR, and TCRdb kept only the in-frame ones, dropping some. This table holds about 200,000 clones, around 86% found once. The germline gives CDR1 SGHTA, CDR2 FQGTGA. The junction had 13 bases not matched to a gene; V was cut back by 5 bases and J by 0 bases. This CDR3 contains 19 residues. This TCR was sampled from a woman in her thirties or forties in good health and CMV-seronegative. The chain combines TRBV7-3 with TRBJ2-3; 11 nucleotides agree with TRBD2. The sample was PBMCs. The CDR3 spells CASSQTPGLAATSTDTQYF. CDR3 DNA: TGTGCCAGCAGCCAGACCCCGGGACTAGCGGCGACTAGCACAGATACGCAGTATTTT.